This T cell receptor (beta chain) was retrieved from a study of blood T cells in healthy people across ages. CDR1 is SGHTA, CDR2 FQGTGA, per germline. The CDR3 runs 15 residues. Germline trimming cut 1 base from V and 6 bases from J; bases unmatched to any gene: 6. Combining a sample-barcoded 5' primer with a J-beta primer mix, a second PCR ran for roughly 7 to 12 cycles. TCRdb passed the 5' RACE reads through MiXCR, listing each CDR3 protein once. The sample contains about 730,000 distinct CDR3 sequences, approximately 43% of which appear only once. This chain links TRBV7-3 with TRBJ2-1, with TRBD2 matching 7 bases. This TCR came from an older woman in good health. The sequencing sample was made of blood. CDR3 amino acids: CASSLIRGSGNEQFF. CDR3 sequence (DNA): TGTGCCAGCAGCTTAATCCGCGGGAGTGGCAATGAGCAGTTCTTC.